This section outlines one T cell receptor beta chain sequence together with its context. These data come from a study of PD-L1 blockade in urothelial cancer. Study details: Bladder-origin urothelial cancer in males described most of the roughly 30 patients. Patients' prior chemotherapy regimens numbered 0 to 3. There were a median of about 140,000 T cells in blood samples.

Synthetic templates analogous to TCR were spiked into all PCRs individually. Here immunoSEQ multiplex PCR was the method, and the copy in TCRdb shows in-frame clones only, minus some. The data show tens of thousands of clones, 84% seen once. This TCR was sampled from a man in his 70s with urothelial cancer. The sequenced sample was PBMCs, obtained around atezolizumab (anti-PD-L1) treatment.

The CDR3 DNA follows: TGTGCCAGCAGCCGTCGGGACAGCGTAGAGACCCAGTACTTC. It specifies CASSRRDSVETQYF. The chain has TRBV7-8 and TRBJ2-5; 7 bases fit TRBD1. The germline V gene has CDR1 SGHVS and CDR2 FQNEAQ. This CDR3 is built from 14 residues. V dropped 5 bases and J dropped 4; count of bases not matched to a gene: 7.